The count of the clone carrying this T cell receptor beta chain is one. These data belong to a study of blood T cell repertoires in COVID-19. In the study overall: The United States, Italy and Spain provided the acute and convalescent COVID-19 samples. The analysed material was cDNA or gDNA that came from T cells, B-cell-depleted T cells, or PBMCs.

As originally analysed: It was from reference gene primer amplification that nucleated cell counts were estimated. This table comes from immunoSEQ multiplex PCR, and its TCRdb copy is limited to in-frame clones, with some not included. V and J calls and clone size are as listed in that table; D and trimming were resolved from the DNA. The sample shows around 160,000 clones, 81% of them seen only once. The sample taken for sequencing was peripheral blood. This clonotype was sampled from a human donor with acute or convalescent COVID-19. The donor label of this sample is uncertain.

The CDR3 loop is CASSLEITVPGYTF. Here the CDR3 DNA reads TGTGCCAGCAGCTTAGAAATCACAGTTCCTGGCTACACCTTC. The V gene is TRBV7-9, the J gene TRBJ1-2; D not resolved. The CDR3 runs to 14 residues. Germline CDR1 reads SEHNR; CDR2 reads FQNEAQ (reference sequence). Trimming took off 1 base at V and 7 bases at J, with 13 bases between the two ends.